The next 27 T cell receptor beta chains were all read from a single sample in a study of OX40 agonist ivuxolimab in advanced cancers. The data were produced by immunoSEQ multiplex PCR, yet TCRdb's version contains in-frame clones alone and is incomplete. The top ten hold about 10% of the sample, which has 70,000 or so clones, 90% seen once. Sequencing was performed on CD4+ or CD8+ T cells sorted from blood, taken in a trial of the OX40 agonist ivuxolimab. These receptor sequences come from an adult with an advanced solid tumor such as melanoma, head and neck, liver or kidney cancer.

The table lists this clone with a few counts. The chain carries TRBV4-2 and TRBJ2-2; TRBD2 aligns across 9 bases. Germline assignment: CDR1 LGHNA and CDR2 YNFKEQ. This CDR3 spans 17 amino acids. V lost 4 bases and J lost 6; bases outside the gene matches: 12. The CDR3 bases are TGTGCCAGCAGCCGCGGGAGGGGGGGACCGTCGGCCGGGGAGCTGTTTTTT. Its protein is CASSRGRGGPSAGELFF.

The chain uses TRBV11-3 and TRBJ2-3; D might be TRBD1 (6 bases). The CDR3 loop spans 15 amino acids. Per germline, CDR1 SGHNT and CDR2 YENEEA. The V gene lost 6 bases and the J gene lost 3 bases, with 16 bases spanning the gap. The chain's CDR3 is CASSFGTGPTDTQYF. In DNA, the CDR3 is TGTGCCAGCAGTTTTGGAACAGGGCCTACAGATACGCAGTATTTT.

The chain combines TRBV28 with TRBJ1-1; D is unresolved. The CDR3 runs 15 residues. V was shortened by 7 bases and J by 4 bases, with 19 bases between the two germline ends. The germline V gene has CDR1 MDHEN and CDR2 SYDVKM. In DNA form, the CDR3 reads TGTGCCAGCAACCTCATTGGTGGGAGAGTCACTGAAGCTTTCTTT. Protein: CASNLIGGRVTEAFF. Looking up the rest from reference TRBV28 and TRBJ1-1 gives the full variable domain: DVKVTQSSRYLVKRTGEKVFLECVQDMDHENMFWYRQDPGLGLRLIYFSYDVKMKEKGDIPEGYSVSREKKERFSLILESASTNQTSMYLCASNLIGGRVTEAFFGQGTRLTVV.

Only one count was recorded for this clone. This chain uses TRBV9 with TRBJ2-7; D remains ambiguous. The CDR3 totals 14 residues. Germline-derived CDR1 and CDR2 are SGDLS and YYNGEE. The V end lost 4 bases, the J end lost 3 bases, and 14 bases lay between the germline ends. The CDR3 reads CASSPGGDLYEQYF. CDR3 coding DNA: TGTGCCAGCAGCCCCGGCGGAGACCTCTACGAGCAGTACTTC.

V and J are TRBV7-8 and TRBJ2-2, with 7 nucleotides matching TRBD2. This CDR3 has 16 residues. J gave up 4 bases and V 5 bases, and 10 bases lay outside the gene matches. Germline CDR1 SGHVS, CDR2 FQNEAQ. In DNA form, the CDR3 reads TGTGCCAGCAGCCAAATCGGCTGGGGGGGCACCGGGGAGCTGTTTTTT. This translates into CASSQIGWGGTGELFF.

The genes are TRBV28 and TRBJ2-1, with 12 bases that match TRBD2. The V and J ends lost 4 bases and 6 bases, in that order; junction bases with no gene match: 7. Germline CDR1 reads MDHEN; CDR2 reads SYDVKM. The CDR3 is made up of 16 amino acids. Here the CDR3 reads CASSSSSGRAGNEQFF. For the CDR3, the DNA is TGTGCCAGCAGTTCCTCTAGCGGGAGGGCCGGCAATGAGCAGTTCTTC.

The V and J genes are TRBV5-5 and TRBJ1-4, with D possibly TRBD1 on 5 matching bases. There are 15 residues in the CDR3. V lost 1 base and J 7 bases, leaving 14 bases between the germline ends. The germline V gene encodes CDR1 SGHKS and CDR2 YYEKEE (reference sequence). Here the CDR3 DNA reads TGTGCCAGCAGCTTGCCCACCGGGGGAATTGAAAAACTGTTTTTT. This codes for CASSLPTGGIEKLFF.

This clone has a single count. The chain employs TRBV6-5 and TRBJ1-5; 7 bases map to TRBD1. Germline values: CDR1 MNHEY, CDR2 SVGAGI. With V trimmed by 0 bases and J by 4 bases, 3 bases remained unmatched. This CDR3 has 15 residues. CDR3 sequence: CASSYSTGPNQPQHF. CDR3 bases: TGTGCCAGCAGTTACTCGACAGGGCCTAATCAGCCCCAGCATTTT.

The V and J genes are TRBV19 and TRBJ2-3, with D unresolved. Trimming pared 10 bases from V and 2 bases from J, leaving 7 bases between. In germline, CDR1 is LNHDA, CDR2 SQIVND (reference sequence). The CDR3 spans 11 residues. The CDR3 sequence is CAIGDTDTQYF. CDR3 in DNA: TGTGCCATAGGAGACACAGATACGCAGTATTTT. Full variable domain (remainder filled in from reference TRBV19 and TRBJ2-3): DGGITQSPKYLFRKEGQNVTLSCEQNLNHDAMYWYRQDPGQGLRLIYYSQIVNDFQKGDIAEGYSVSREKKESFPLTVTSAQKNPTAFYLCAIGDTDTQYFGPGTRLTVL.

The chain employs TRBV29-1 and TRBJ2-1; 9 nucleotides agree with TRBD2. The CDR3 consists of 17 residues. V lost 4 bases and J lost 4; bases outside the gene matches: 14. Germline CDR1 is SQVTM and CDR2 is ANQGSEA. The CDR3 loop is CSVGKRAGGVEYNEQFF. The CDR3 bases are TGCAGCGTTGGCAAGAGAGCGGGAGGAGTGGAGTACAATGAGCAGTTCTTC.

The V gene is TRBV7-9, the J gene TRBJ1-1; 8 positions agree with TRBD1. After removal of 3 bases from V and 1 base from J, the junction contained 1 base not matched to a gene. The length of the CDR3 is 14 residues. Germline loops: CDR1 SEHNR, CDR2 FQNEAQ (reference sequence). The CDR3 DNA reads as TGTGCCAGCAGCTTTGGGACAGGGAACACTGAAGCTTTCTTT. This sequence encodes CASSFGTGNTEAFF.

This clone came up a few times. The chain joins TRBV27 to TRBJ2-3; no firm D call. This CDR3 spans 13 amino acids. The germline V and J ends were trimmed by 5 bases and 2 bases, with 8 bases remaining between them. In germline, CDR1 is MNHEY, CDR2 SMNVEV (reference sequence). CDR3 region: CASSLRATDTQYF. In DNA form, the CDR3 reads TGTGCCAGCAGTCTTCGGGCCACAGATACGCAGTATTTT.

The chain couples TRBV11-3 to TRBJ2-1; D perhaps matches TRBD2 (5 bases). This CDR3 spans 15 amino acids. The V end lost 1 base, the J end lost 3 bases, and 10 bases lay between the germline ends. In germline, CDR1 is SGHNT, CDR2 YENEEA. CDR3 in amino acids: CASSLVAGLYNEQFF. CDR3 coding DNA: TGTGCCAGCAGCTTAGTCGCGGGCCTCTACAATGAGCAGTTCTTC. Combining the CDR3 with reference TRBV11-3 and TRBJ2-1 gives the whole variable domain EAGVVQSPRYKIIEKKQPVAFWCNPISGHNTLYWYLQNLGQGPELLIRYENEEAVDDSQLPKDRFSAERLKGVDSTLKIQPAELGDSAVYLCASSLVAGLYNEQFFGPGTRLTVL.

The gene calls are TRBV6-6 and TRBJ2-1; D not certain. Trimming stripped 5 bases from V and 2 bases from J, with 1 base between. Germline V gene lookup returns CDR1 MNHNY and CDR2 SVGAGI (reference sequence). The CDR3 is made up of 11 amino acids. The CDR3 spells CASSPYNEQFF. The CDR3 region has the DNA TGTGCCAGCAGTCCCTACAATGAGCAGTTCTTC.

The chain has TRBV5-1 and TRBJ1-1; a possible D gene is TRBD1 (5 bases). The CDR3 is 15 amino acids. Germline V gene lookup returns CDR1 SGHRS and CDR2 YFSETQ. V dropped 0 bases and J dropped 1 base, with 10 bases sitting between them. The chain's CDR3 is CASSLGGAKNTEAFF. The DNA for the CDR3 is TGCGCCAGCAGCTTGGGCGGGGCCAAGAACACTGAAGCTTTCTTT.

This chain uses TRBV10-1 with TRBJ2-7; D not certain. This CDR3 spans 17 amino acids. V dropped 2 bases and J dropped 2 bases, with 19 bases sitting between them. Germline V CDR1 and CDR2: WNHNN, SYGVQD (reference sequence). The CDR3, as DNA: TGCGCCAGCAGTGAGGAATCGCTGTCAGGAGCTCCCTACGAGCAGTACTTC. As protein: CASSEESLSGAPYEQYF.

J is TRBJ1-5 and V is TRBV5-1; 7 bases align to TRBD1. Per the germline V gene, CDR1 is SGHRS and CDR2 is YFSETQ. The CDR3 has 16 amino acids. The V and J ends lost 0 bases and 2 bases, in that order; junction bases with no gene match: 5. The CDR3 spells CASSLGPGGGNQPQHF. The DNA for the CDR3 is TGCGCCAGCAGCTTGGGGCCAGGGGGTGGCAATCAGCCCCAGCATTTT.

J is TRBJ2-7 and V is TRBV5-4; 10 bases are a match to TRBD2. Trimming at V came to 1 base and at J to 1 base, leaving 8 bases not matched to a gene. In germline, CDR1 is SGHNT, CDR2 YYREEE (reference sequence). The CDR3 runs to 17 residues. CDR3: CASSLTRPSGSSYEQYF. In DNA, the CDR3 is TGTGCCAGCAGCTTGACCCGCCCTAGCGGGAGTTCCTACGAGCAGTACTTC.

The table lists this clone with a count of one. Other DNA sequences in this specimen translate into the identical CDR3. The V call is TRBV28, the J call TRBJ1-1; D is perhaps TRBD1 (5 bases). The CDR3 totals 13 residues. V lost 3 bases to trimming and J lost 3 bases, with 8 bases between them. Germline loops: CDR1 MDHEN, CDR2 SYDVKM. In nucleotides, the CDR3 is TGTGCCAGCAGTTTCCCCAGGGACACTGAAGCTTTCTTT. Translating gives CASSFPRDTEAFF. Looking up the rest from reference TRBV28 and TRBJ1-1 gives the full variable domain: DVKVTQSSRYLVKRTGEKVFLECVQDMDHENMFWYRQDPGLGLRLIYFSYDVKMKEKGDIPEGYSVSREKKERFSLILESASTNQTSMYLCASSFPRDTEAFFGQGTRLTVV.

CDR3 sequence reads: CASSKSQLGHYEQYF. Here the CDR3 DNA reads TGTGCCAGCTCCAAAAGCCAGTTAGGTCACTACGAGCAGTACTTC. V and J are TRBV28 and TRBJ2-7; D not resolved. Trimming stripped 8 bases from V and 3 bases from J, with 20 bases between. The length of the CDR3 is 15 residues. Per germline, CDR1 MDHEN and CDR2 SYDVKM.

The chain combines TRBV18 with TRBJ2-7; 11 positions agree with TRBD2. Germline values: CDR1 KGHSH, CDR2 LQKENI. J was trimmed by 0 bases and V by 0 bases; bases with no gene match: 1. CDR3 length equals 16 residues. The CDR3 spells CASSPPGTSGSYEQYF. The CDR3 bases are TGTGCCAGCTCACCACCTGGGACTAGCGGCTCCTACGAGCAGTACTTC. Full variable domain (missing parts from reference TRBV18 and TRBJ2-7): NAGVMQNPRHLVRRRGQEARLRCSPMKGHSHVYWYRQLPEEGLKFMVYLQKENIIDESGMPKERFSAEFPKEGPSILRIQQVVRGDSAAYFCASSPPGTSGSYEQYFGPGTRLTVT.

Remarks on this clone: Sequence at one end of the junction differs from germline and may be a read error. The chain's CDR3 is CASSPYAGDTQYF. DNA for the CDR3: TGTGCCAGCAGTCCATACGCCGGAGATACACAGTATTTT. The J gene is TRBJ2-3, the V gene TRBV28, with no clear D. The CDR3 has 13 amino acids. Germline CDR1 reads MDHEN; CDR2 reads SYDVKM. Complete variable domain (other parts from reference TRBV28 and TRBJ2-3): DVKVTQSSRYLVKRTGEKVFLECVQDMDHENMFWYRQDPGLGLRLIYFSYDVKMKEKGDIPEGYSVSREKKERFSLILESASTNQTSMYLCASSPYAGDTQYFGPGTRLTVL.

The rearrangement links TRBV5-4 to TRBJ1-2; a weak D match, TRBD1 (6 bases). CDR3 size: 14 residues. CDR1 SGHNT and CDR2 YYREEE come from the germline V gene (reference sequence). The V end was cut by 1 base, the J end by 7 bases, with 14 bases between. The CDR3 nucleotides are TGTGCCAGCAGCTTGTGGTATATGGGGGCTGGCTACACCTTC. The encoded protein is CASSLWYMGAGYTF.

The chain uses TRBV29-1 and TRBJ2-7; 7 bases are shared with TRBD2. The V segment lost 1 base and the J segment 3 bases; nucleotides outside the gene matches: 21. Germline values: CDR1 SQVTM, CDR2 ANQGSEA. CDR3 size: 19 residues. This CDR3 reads CSVEAALTRVGTNDYEQYF. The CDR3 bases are TGCAGCGTTGAAGCCGCTCTGACACGGGTCGGGACTAACGACTACGAGCAGTACTTC.

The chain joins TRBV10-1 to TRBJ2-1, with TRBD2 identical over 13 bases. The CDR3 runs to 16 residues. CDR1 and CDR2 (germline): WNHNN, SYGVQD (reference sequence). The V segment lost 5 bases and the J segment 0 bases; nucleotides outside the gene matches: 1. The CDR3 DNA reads TGCGCCAGCAGTAGGACTAGCGGGAGCTCCTACAATGAGCAGTTCTTC. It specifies CASSRTSGSSYNEQFF.

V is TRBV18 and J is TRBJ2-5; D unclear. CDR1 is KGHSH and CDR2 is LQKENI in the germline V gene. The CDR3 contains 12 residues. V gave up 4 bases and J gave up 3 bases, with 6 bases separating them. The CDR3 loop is CASSLGKETQYF. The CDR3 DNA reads TGTGCCAGCTCACTCGGTAAAGAGACCCAGTACTTC.

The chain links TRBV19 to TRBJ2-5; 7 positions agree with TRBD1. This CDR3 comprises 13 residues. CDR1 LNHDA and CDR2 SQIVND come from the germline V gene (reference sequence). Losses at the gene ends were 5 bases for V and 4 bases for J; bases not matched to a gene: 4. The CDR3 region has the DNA TGTGCCAGTAGTGACAGGGCGGTAGAGACCCAGTACTTC. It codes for CASSDRAVETQYF.